A selection of T cell receptor beta chains follows, all from one sample in a study of shared clonotypes between healthy human individuals. Profiling relied on immunoSEQ multiplex PCR, and the TCRdb table lists in-frame clones only, not all of them. The sample yields about 2 million clones, about 95% seen once. The sample comprised naive CD8+ T cells sorted from blood. These receptors came from a man in his late teens or twenties in good health. Both conserved end residues are trimmed from each CDR3. Fields, in order: V gene, J gene, clone size, D gene, CDR3 protein. A D gene is named only where the DNA matches it firmly. Not every row has a clone size; where given, it reads once, few, many or a size class.

>TRBV4-1|TRBJ2-7|NA|NA
ASSRGNKYEQY
>TRBV5-1|TRBJ2-3|once|NA
ASSLDGLLTDTQY
>TRBV10-3|TRBJ2-1|NA|NA
AISESLNEQF
>TRBV7-2|TRBJ2-7|NA|NA
ASSSDYEQY
>TRBV5-4|TRBJ1-4|NA|NA
ASSPGGSEKLF
>TRBV28|TRBJ1-3|NA|NA
ASSLLVRY
>TRBV10-2|TRBJ2-1|NA|TRBD1
ASSPDRDNEQF
>TRBV6-1|TRBJ1-2|once|NA
ATLLSNYGYT
>TRBV27|TRBJ2-7|NA|NA
ASSLTADYEQY
>TRBV27|TRBJ2-7|NA|NA
ASSFGTQSYEQY
>TRBV4-3|TRBJ2-7|NA|NA
ASSQDPGYYEQY
>TRBV27|TRBJ2-7|NA|NA
ASSFVGPAYEQY
>TRBV11-3|TRBJ2-7|NA|TRBD2
ASSFRTSGYEQY
>TRBV10-1|TRBJ2-1|NA|TRBD1
AIPTGAWNEQF
>TRBV6-5|TRBJ1-5|NA|NA
ASSPGAIQPQH
>TRBV7-3|TRBJ2-7|NA|TRBD1
ASSLSRCRRPEWGQTYEQY
>TRBV28|TRBJ2-2|NA|NA
ASSRRGGLTGELF
>TRBV6-5|TRBJ2-1|NA|NA
ASKLRQTYNEQF
>TRBV4-1|TRBJ2-7|NA|NA
ASSPRTGPYEQY
>TRBV6-5|TRBJ2-5|NA|TRBD1
ASSYGQGAGETQY
>TRBV7-9|TRBJ1-3|NA|TRBD1
ASSTAGTGLLDTIY
>TRBV27|TRBJ2-7|NA|NA
ASSPSGPRIESYEQY
>TRBV5-1|TRBJ1-1|NA|NA
ASSPAGQPNTEAF
>TRBV30|TRBJ2-1|NA|TRBD1
AWRETGGAYNEQF
>TRBV27|TRBJ1-5|once|TRBD1
ASTRTGSNQPQH
>TRBV15|TRBJ2-7|NA|NA
ATSRERGYEQY
>TRBV5-6|TRBJ2-7|NA|NA
ASSLTESYEQY
>TRBV6-5|TRBJ1-2|NA|TRBD1
ASSSPDRDNYGYT
>TRBV29-1|TRBJ2-3|NA|TRBD2
SALYAGGEGTDTQY
>TRBV9|TRBJ1-5|NA|NA
ASSARDYSNQPQH
>TRBV7-3|TRBJ2-1|NA|NA
ASRSEDDEQF
>TRBV19|TRBJ2-7|NA|TRBD1
ASSMGPGGKSYEQY
>TRBV19|TRBJ2-7|once|NA
ASRWDGGSDKEQY
>TRBV19|TRBJ1-5|NA|NA
ASSDPFQPQH
>TRBV2|TRBJ2-1|NA|TRBD2
ASRGTSVGNEQF
>TRBV9|TRBJ2-2|NA|TRBD1
ASSETGFNTGELF
>TRBV6-1|TRBJ2-2|few|TRBD1
ASSELGTANTGELF
>TRBV6-5|TRBJ1-1|once|TRBD1
ASVRQGNTEAF
>TRBV27|TRBJ2-2|NA|NA
ASSADSTYANTGELF
>TRBV11-2|TRBJ2-7|NA|TRBD2
ASSLVRGDEQY
>TRBV4-3|TRBJ2-7|NA|NA
ASSQDYSSSYEQY
>TRBV7-8|TRBJ1-2|NA|TRBD1
ASSLGGGSFIGGYT
>TRBV10-3|TRBJ2-3|NA|NA
AISESNERASTDTQY
>TRBV5-5|TRBJ2-7|NA|NA
ASSQTAAYEQY
>TRBV27|TRBJ1-1|NA|NA
ASSFTGANTEAF
>TRBV10-2|TRBJ2-7|NA|NA
ASSDVNSYEQY
>TRBV5-6|TRBJ1-1|NA|TRBD1
ASSPLPGGTEAF
>TRBV4-1|TRBJ2-6|once|NA
ASSHRDGAGGANVLT
>TRBV27|TRBJ2-2|NA|NA
ASSYSSNTGELF
>TRBV6-1|TRBJ1-1|NA|NA
ASSELEGMNTEAF
>TRBV29-1|TRBJ2-1|NA|TRBD2
SVVAGEGIYNEQF
>TRBV6-5|TRBJ1-5|NA|NA
ASSLWAGGDQPQH
>TRBV7-9|TRBJ1-4|NA|TRBD1
ASSLGRTGDNEKLF